This T cell receptor beta chain stems from a study of T cell changes during pregnancy in multiple sclerosis. CDR1 is LGHNA and CDR2 is YSLEER in the germline V gene. CDR3 length: 15 residues. V gave up 1 base and J gave up 3 bases, with 13 bases separating them. Some clones are missing from TCRdb's copy, which holds only in-frame ones; the method was immunoSEQ multiplex PCR. In the table there are under 50,000 clones, approximately 92% of which are singletons. The sequence was collected from a female donor with multiple sclerosis, enrolled in a pregnancy study. The sequencing used CD8+ T cells from peripheral blood mononuclear cells, collected in the third trimester of pregnancy. This chain links TRBV4-3 with TRBJ2-7, with D possibly being TRBD2 (5 bases). The CDR3 coding sequence is TGCGCCAGCAGCCAAGCCTCCGGGATCCTCTACGAGCAGTACTTC. This encodes CASSQASGILYEQYF.